Listed below are T cell receptor beta chains from one sample, sequenced in a study of beta chain features in type 1 diabetes. TCRdb's copy holds only in-frame clones and misses some; the assay was immunoSEQ multiplex PCR. The sample carries about half a million clones, roughly 10% recorded once. Sequences were obtained from naive CD4+ T cells from blood. The receptors derive from a woman aged 18 to 35 in good health. Each CDR3 is given with its conserved first and last residue. Fields, in order: V gene, D gene, clone size, J gene, CDR3 DNA, CDR3 protein. The D gene is left open where the match is weak. The size entry is marked missing in some rows and otherwise reads once, few, many or a size class.

TRBV9	TRBD2	NA	TRBJ2-5	TGTGCCAGCAGCGTAGACGGGACGCCCGAGGGAGGGGAGACCCAGTACTTC	CASSVDGTPEGGETQYF
TRBV6-5	TRBD1	NA	TRBJ1-2	TGTGCCAGCAGTTACCGGGACAGCGGAGGTGGCTACACCTTC	CASSYRDSGGGYTF
TRBV4-1	TRBD1	NA	TRBJ2-3	TGCGCCAGCAGCCTACCTCGTGGACAGGGTACAGATACGCAGTATTTT	CASSLPRGQGTDTQYF
TRBV7-9	TRBD2	few	TRBJ2-3	TGTGCCAGCAGCTCTAGCGGGGGGACAGATACGCAGTATTTT	CASSSSGGTDTQYF
TRBV7-3	NA	few	TRBJ2-1	TGTGCCAGCAGCTTAGCTGCAATTGATGAGCAGTTCTTC	CASSLAAIDEQFF
TRBV2	NA	few	TRBJ2-7	TGTGCCAGCAGTGAAATCTTGGAGGACGACGAGCAGTACTTC	CASSEILEDDEQYF
TRBV5-1	TRBD1	NA	TRBJ1-1	TGCGCCAGCAGCCCGGGACAGCCCAACACTGAAGCTTTCTTT	CASSPGQPNTEAFF
TRBV29-1	NA	few	TRBJ1-1	TGCAGCGTTGAAACCGGCCAGAACACTGAAGCTTTCTTT	CSVETGQNTEAFF
TRBV29-1	NA	few	TRBJ2-3	TGCAGCGTTGCTGGGGGGGCCAGGGGATGGATGGGAGATACGCAGTATTTT	CSVAGGARGWMGDTQYF
TRBV10-3	TRBD1	few	TRBJ2-5	TGTGCCATCAGGTCGGGACAGACGCAAGAGACCCAGTACTTC	CAIRSGQTQETQYF
TRBV18	TRBD2	few	TRBJ2-3	TGTGCCAGCTCACCACTAACTAGCGGGAGGGCCGCTTCAGATACGCAGTATTTT	CASSPLTSGRAASDTQYF
TRBV5-1	NA	NA	TRBJ1-1	TGCGCCAGCAGCCCGGGAGCAGGGAACACTGAAGCTTTCTTT	CASSPGAGNTEAFF
TRBV29-1	NA	NA	TRBJ2-2	TGCAGCGTCGGGGGTTCCGCCGGGGAGCTGTTTTTT	CSVGGSAGELFF
TRBV6-5	TRBD1	few	TRBJ2-3	TGTGCCAGCAGCGACAGGGGAAGTGGCACAGATACGCAGTATTTT	CASSDRGSGTDTQYF
TRBV29-1	NA	NA	TRBJ2-2	TGCAGCGTTGGGACCGCGAACACCGGGGAGCTGTTTTTT	CSVGTANTGELFF
TRBV29-1	TRBD2	NA	TRBJ2-1	TGCAGCGTCCACCCGGGACTAGCAGCGTACAATGAGCAGTTCTTC	CSVHPGLAAYNEQFF
TRBV6-5	NA	NA	TRBJ2-1	TGTGCCAGCACCAGAGCTTTGAGCTCCTACAATGAGCAGTTCTTC	CASTRALSSYNEQFF
TRBV4-1	NA	few	TRBJ2-3	TGCGCCAGCGGAGAAGACAGACTCTCGACGAGTCCAGATACGCAGTATTTT	CASGEDRLSTSPDTQYF
TRBV18	TRBD2	few	TRBJ2-1	TGTGCCAGCTCACCTTGGTTGCTAGCGGGGGTCAATGAGCAGTTCTTC	CASSPWLLAGVNEQFF
TRBV7-2	TRBD1	few	TRBJ1-6	TGTGCCAGCAGCCTGTCGACAGGGAATTACTCACCCCTCCACTTT	CASSLSTGNYSPLHF
TRBV18	TRBD2	few	TRBJ2-1	TGTGCCAGCTCACCCGGGACTAGCGGGACTCTAGAGCAGTTCTTC	CASSPGTSGTLEQFF
TRBV28	TRBD2	NA	TRBJ2-2	TGTGCCAGCAGCCCCTTCGGGAGGGCGAACACCGGGGAGCTGTTTTTT	CASSPFGRANTGELFF
TRBV19	NA	NA	TRBJ1-5	TGTGCCAGTAGTCCAGACCCAAGAGGGGGGTATCAGCCCCAGCATTTT	CASSPDPRGGYQPQHF
TRBV7-2	NA	NA	TRBJ2-6	TGTGCCAGCAGAGGCCGGGACTCATACCCCTCTGGGGCCAACGTCCTGACTTTC	CASRGRDSYPSGANVLTF
TRBV5-1	TRBD1	NA	TRBJ2-1	TGCGCCAGCAGTGCGGGGACAGGGGGCAATGAGCAGTTCTTC	CASSAGTGGNEQFF
TRBV9	NA	NA	TRBJ1-2	TGTGCCAGCAGCGTAGCCTTCCTCGACGATACACACTATGGCTACACCTTC	CASSVAFLDDTHYGYTF
TRBV29-1	NA	NA	TRBJ1-1	TGCAGCGTTGAAGGAGACACAGTATACACTGAAGCTTTCTTT	CSVEGDTVYTEAFF
TRBV28	NA	few	TRBJ2-6	TGTGCCAGCAGTTTGGGGACGATCTCTGGGGCCAACGTCCTGACTTTC	CASSLGTISGANVLTF
TRBV7-9	TRBD1	few	TRBJ2-5	TGTGCCAGCAGCTTGGTGGGGACAGGGGATGAGACCCAGTACTTC	CASSLVGTGDETQYF
TRBV20-1	NA	NA	TRBJ2-1	TGCAGTGCTAGTCAGGCCGCTGAGCAGTTCTTC	CSASQAAEQFF
TRBV5-4	NA	few	TRBJ2-7	TGTGCCAGCAGTTCCAAATTGGGGGCCTACGAGCAGTACTTC	CASSSKLGAYEQYF
TRBV7-2	NA	NA	TRBJ2-7	TGTGCCAGCAGCTCACGACAGGTTAGCTCCTACGAGCAGTACTTC	CASSSRQVSSYEQYF
TRBV4-3	NA	NA	TRBJ1-1	TGCGCCAGCAGCCAACAACATTCACAGTGGAGTGACACTGAAGCTTTCTTT	CASSQQHSQWSDTEAFF
TRBV18	NA	few	TRBJ2-7	TGTGCCAGCTCACCACCGAGCATTGAGGGCGAGCAGTACTTC	CASSPPSIEGEQYF
TRBV28	NA	few	TRBJ2-2	TGTGCCAGCAAGGAGTACACCGGGGAGCTGTTTTTT	CASKEYTGELFF
TRBV29-1	TRBD1	many	TRBJ2-1	TGCAGCGCTGGGGACAGGGTCAATGAGCAGTTCTTC	CSAGDRVNEQFF
TRBV27	NA	few	TRBJ2-5	TGTGCCAGCAGTTTCTGGAGGGGAAAGGGAGAGACCCAGTACTTC	CASSFWRGKGETQYF
TRBV10-3	NA	few	TRBJ2-4	TGTGCCATCAGTGAGTCGCAGGGAAAAAACATTCAGTACTTC	CAISESQGKNIQYF
TRBV4-1	TRBD2	once	TRBJ2-3	TGCGCCAGCAGCCAAGACGCGGTAGCGGGGGGGACAGATACGCAGTATTTT	CASSQDAVAGGTDTQYF
TRBV19	NA	NA	TRBJ2-5	TGTGCCAGTAGTATCCAAGGGTTCGAGACCCAGTACTTC	CASSIQGFETQYF
TRBV7-9	NA	NA	TRBJ1-2	TGTGCCAGCAGCTTAACGGGTACAGATGGCTGCACCTTC	CASSLTGTDGCTF
TRBV29-1	TRBD2	few	TRBJ2-1	TGCAGCGTGGGACTAGCGGGGGCCTACATCCTCAATGAGCAGTTCTTC	CSVGLAGAYILNEQFF